This T cell receptor (beta chain) was identified during a study of cytomegalovirus exposure and HLA in healthy donors. Between the trimmed V and J ends, which lost 3 bases and 4 bases, there was a span of 7 bases. The CDR3 sequence is 13 residues long. Germline CDR1 KGHSH, CDR2 LQKENI. Primers for the PCR totalled 60 Vbeta and 13 Jbeta. The repertoire was sequenced with immunoSEQ multiplex PCR; TCRdb's copy has only in-frame clones and lacks some. In the table there are 100,000 or so clones, roughly four fifths of which are singletons. Sequencing was performed on PBMCs. The rearrangement links TRBV18 to TRBJ2-4, with D hard to call. This receptor was identified in a man in his thirties or forties in good health and CMV-seropositive. CDR3 amino acids: CASSPPGKNIQYF. Here the CDR3 DNA reads TGTGCCAGCTCACCTCCAGGAAAAAACATTCAGTACTTC.